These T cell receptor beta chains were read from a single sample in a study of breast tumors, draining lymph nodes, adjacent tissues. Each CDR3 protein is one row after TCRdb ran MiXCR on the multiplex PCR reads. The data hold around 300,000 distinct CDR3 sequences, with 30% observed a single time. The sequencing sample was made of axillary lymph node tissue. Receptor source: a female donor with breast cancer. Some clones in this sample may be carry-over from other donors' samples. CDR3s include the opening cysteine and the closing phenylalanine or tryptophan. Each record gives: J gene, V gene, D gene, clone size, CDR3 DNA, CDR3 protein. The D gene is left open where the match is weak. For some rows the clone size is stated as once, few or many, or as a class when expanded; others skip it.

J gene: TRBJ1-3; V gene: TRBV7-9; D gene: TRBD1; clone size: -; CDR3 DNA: TGTGCCAGCAGCTTAGCCGCGGCGGGACAGGGAAACACCATATATTTT; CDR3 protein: CASSLAAAGQGNTIYF
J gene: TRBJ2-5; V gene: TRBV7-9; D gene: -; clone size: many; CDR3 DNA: TGTGCCAGCAGCTTGCCTGGACAGCGGGAGACCCAGTACTTC; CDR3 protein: CASSLPGQRETQYF
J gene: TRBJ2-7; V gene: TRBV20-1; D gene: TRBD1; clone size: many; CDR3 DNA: TGCAGTGCAAGACCGGGACAGGGGAGGCTCGAGCAGTACTTC; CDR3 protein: CSARPGQGRLEQYF
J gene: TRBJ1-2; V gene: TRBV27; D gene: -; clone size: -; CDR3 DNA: TGTGCCAGCAGACCCGGGGCCCTTTGGGGCTACACCTTC; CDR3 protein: CASRPGALWGYTF
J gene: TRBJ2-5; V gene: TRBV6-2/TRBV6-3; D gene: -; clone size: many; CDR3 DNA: TGTGCCAGCAGCAACTCCGGGGGCGGAGAGACCCAGTACTTC; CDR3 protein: CASSNSGGGETQYF
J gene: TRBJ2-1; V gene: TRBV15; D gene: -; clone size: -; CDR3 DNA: TGTGCCACCAGCAGACCCCCGACCTACAATGAGCAGTTCTTC; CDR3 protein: CATSRPPTYNEQFF
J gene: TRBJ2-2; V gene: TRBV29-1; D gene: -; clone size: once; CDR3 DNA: TGCAGCGTTGGTATAGTGGGGCACACCGGGGAGCCGTTCTTT; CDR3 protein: CSVGIVGHTGEPFF
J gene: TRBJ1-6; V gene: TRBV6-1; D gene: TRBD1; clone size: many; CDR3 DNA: TGTGCCAGCAGTGAAGCTAAGGCAGGGGGGAATTCACCCCTCCACTTT; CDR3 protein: CASSEAKAGGNSPLHF
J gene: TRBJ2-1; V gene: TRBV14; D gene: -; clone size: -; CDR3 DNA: TGTGCCAGCAGCCCAATGGGCCCACAGCGAGGTGAGCCGTTCTTC; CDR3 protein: CASSPMGPQRGEPFF
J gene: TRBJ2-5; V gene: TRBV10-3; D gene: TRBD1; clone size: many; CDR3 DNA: TGTGCCATCAGTGAGGAGGCAGGGGGCCAAGAGACCCAGTACTTC; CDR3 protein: CAISEEAGGQETQYF